The 5 T cell receptor beta chains presented below share a single source sample, sequenced in a study of T cell changes during pregnancy in multiple sclerosis. TCRdb's copy holds only in-frame clones and misses some; the assay was immunoSEQ multiplex PCR. The table shows just under 65,000 clones, with about 90% occurring only once. Source: peripheral blood, taken in the second trimester of pregnancy. The receptors were gathered from a female donor in good health, enrolled as a control in a pregnancy study.

The rearrangement joins TRBV10-3 to TRBJ2-3; 9 bases are shared with TRBD2. The CDR3 contains 16 residues. Germline V gene lookup returns CDR1 ENHRY and CDR2 SYGVKD. V was pared by 7 bases and J by 5 bases, with 13 bases of the junction left unmatched. For the CDR3, the DNA is TGTGCCATCAATAGCGGGGGAGGAGGAGGAGGAGATACGCAGTATTTT. Its translation is CAINSGGGGGGDTQYF.

The chain carries TRBV18 and TRBJ2-1, with 9 bases aligning to TRBD1. CDR1 is KGHSH, CDR2 LQKENI, per germline. This CDR3 is built from 15 residues. The junction had 5 bases not matched to a gene; V was cut back by 5 bases and J by 3 bases. The DNA of the CDR3 is TGTGCCAGCTCAACATGGACAGGGGACTACAATGAGCAGTTCTTC. It is translated as CASSTWTGDYNEQFF. Based on the CDR3 plus reference TRBV18 and TRBJ2-1, the full variable domain is NAGVMQNPRHLVRRRGQEARLRCSPMKGHSHVYWYRQLPEEGLKFMVYLQKENIIDESGMPKERFSAEFPKEGPSILRIQQVVRGDSAAYFCASSTWTGDYNEQFFGPGTRLTVL.

The chain combines TRBV28 with TRBJ2-5, with 8 nucleotides matching TRBD1. From germline, CDR1 is MDHEN and CDR2 SYDVKM. V shed 6 bases, J shed 2 bases, and the junction held 14 bases outside the gene matches. The CDR3 has 17 amino acids. For the CDR3, the DNA is TGTGCCAGCAGGCGGACAGGGAAGAGGAGACGACAAGAGACCCAGTACTTC. Translating gives CASRRTGKRRRQETQYF.

CDR3 sequence (DNA): TGTGCCAGCAGCGTAGGTGAGGGAGGGAACTATGGCTACACCTTC. This translates into CASSVGEGGNYGYTF. The J gene is TRBJ1-2, the V gene TRBV9; D gene uncertain. This CDR3 comprises 15 residues. The ends were cut back, 0 bases at V and 2 bases at J, with 11 bases in the middle. Germline V lookup: CDR1 SGDLS, CDR2 YYNGEE.

The chain is built from TRBV19 and TRBJ1-2; 9 bases are shared with TRBD1. CDR3 length: 16 amino acids. Germline-derived CDR1 and CDR2 are LNHDA and SQIVND (reference sequence). Trimming removed 5 bases from V and 6 bases from J; junction bases left unmatched: 13. The CDR3 DNA follows: TGTGCCAGTAGTTTATCAGACCGGGACAGGGTCCATGGCTACACCTTC. As protein: CASSLSDRDRVHGYTF.